The 4 T cell receptor beta chains reported below all come from one sample, sequenced in a study of patients and donors after allogeneic stem cell transplantation. TCRdb reanalysed the RT-PCR reads using MiXCR and keeps one entry per CDR3 protein. This sample has approximately 200,000 distinct CDR3 sequences; 40% to 45% occur once, and the top ten carry less than 40%. The sample taken for sequencing was blood, either unsorted or a sorted T cell fraction (not recorded which). The source of these receptors is a human donor who was either an allogeneic HSCT recipient or a stem cell or donor lymphocyte infusion donor (not recorded which). It is not recorded whose cells these are; they may come from a transplant donor.

The CDR3 loop reads CASSPGHIYGYTF. CDR3 sequence (DNA): TGTGCCAGCAGCCCGGGACACATCTATGGCTACACCTTC. The chain has TRBV7-9 and TRBJ1-2; a weak D match, TRBD1 (6 bases). The length of the CDR3 is 13 residues. V gave up 5 bases and J gave up 4 bases, with 11 bases separating them. CDR1 and CDR2 from the germline V gene are SEHNR and FQNEAQ (reference sequence).

The chain has TRBV5-1 and TRBJ1-3; a possible D gene is TRBD1 (5 bases). V gave up 4 bases and J gave up 0 bases, with 11 bases separating them. Looked up from germline, CDR1 is SGHRS and CDR2 is YFSETQ. The CDR3 length is 15 residues. The CDR3 DNA reads as TGCGCCAGCAGCCGGGACGGAGGCTCTGGAAACACCATATATTTT. Translated, it gives CASSRDGGSGNTIYF.

V and J are TRBV12-3 or TRBV12-4 and TRBJ2-7, with TRBD2 matching 8 bases. The V segment lost 8 bases and the J segment 3 bases; nucleotides outside the gene matches: 6. The CDR3 length is 13 residues. The CDR3 spells CASRGRGGYEQYF. In DNA, the CDR3 is TGTGCCAGCCGGGGTCGGGGGGGCTACGAGCAGTACTTC.

This clonotype has a handful of counts. The V gene is TRBV4-3, the J gene TRBJ1-5; D is ambiguous. CDR3 length equals 15 residues. V dropped 0 bases and J dropped 0 bases, with 6 bases sitting between them. From germline, CDR1 is LGHNA and CDR2 YSLEER. DNA for the CDR3: TGCGCCAGCAGCCAAGATATCCGTAGCAATCAGCCCCAGCATTTT. It is translated as CASSQDIRSNQPQHF.